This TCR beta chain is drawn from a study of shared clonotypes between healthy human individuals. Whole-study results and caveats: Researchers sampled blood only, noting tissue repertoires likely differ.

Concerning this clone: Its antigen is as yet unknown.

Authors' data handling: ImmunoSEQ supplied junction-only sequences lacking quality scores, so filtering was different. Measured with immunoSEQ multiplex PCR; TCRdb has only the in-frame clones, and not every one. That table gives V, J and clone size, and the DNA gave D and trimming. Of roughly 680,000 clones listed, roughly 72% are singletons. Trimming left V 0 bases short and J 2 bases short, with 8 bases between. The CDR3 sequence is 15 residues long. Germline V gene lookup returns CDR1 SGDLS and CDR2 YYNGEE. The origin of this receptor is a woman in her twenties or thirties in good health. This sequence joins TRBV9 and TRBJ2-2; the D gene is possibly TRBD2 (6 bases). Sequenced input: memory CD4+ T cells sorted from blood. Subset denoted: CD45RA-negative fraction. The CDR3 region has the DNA TGTGCCAGCAGCGTAGAGACTAGTAACACCGGGGAGCTGTTTTTT. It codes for CASSVETSNTGELFF.